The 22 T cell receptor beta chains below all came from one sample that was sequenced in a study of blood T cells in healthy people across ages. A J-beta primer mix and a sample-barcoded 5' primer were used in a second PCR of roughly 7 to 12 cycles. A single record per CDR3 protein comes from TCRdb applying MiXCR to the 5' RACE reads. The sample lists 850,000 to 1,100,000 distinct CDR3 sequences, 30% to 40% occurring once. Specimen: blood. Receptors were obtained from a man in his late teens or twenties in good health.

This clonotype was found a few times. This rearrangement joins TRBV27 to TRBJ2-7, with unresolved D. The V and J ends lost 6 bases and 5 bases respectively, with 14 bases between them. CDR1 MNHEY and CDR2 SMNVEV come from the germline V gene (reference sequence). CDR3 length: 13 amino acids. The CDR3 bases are TGTGCCAGCAGCAACCCAAGTTCCCACGAGCAGTACTTC. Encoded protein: CASSNPSSHEQYF.

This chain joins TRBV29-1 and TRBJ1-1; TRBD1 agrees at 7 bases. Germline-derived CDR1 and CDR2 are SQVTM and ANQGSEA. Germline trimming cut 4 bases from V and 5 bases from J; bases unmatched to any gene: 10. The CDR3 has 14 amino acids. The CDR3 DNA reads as TGCAGCGTTGTTCGACAGGGAGGGTCGACTGAAGCTTTCTTT. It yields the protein CSVVRQGGSTEAFF.

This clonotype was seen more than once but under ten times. This chain's CDR3 is CASSLGIEQYF. CDR3 sequence (DNA): TGTGCCAGCTCACTGGGGATTGAGCAGTACTTC. J is TRBJ2-5 and V is TRBV18; D not resolved. V lost 4 bases to trimming and J lost 11 bases, with 11 bases between them. The CDR3 has 11 amino acids. The germline V gene has CDR1 KGHSH and CDR2 LQKENI.

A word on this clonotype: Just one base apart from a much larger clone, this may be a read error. The CDR3 DNA is TGTGCCAGCAGTTCGGCCCTAGATGAGACCCAGTACTTC. As protein: CASSSALDETQYF. The gene calls are TRBV12-3 or TRBV12-4 and TRBJ2-5, with D hard to call. CDR3 length: 13 amino acids. V dropped 4 bases and J dropped 5 bases, with 11 bases sitting between them.

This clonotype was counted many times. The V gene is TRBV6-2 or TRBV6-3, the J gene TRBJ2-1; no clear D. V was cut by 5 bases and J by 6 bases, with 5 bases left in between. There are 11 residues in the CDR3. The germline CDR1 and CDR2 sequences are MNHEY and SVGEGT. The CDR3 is CASSRLNEQFF. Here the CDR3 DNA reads TGTGCCAGCAGTCGACTCAATGAGCAGTTCTTC.

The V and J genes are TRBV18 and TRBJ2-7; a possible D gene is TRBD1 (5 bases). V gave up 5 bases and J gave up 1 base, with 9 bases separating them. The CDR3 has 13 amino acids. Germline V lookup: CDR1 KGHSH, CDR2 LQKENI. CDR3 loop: CASSTDTSYEQYF. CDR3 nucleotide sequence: TGTGCCAGCTCAACGGACACTTCCTACGAGCAGTACTTC.

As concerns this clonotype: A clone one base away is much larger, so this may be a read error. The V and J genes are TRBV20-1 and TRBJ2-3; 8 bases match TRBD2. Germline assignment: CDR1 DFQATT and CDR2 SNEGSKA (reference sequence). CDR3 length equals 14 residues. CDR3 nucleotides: TGCAGTACTAGGAGCGGGGGCTTCACAGATACGCAGTATTTT. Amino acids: CSTRSGGFTDTQYF.

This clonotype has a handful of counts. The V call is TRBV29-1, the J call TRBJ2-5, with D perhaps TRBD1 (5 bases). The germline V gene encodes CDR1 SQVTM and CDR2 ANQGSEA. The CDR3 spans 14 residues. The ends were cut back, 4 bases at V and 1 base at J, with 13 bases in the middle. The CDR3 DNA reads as TGCAGCGTTGCAGGGCGGCCTATCCAAGAGACCCAGTACTTC. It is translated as CSVAGRPIQETQYF.

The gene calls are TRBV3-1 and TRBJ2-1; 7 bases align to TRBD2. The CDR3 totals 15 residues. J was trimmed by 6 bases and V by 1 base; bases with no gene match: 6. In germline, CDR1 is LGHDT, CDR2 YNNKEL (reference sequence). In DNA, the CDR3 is TGTGCCAGCAGCCAAGGATTGGGGAGGGTCAATGAGCAGTTCTTC. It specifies CASSQGLGRVNEQFF.

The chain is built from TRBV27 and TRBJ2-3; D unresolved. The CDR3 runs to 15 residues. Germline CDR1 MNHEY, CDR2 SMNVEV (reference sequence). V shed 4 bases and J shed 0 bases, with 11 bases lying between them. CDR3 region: CASSWAGRSTDTQYF. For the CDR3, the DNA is TGTGCCAGCAGTTGGGCAGGCAGAAGCACAGATACGCAGTATTTT.

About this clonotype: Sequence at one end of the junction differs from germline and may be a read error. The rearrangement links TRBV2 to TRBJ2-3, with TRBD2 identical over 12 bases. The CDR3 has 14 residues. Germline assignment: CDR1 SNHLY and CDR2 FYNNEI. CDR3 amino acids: CVSRLAGDTDTQYF. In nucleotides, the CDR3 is TGTGTCAGCAGACTAGCGGGGGACACAGATACGCAGTATTTT.

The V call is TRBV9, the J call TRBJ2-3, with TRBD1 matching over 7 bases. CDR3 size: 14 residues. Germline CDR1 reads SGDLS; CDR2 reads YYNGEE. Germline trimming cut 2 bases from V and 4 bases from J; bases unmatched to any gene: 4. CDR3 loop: CASSVLRGSDTQYF. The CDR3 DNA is TGTGCCAGCAGCGTTCTCAGGGGGTCAGATACGCAGTATTTT.

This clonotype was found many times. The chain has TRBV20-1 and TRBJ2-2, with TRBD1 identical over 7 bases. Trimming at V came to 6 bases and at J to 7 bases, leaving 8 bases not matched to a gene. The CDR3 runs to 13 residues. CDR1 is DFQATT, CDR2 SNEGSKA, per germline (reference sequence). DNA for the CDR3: TGCAGTGCCCTTAAGCCAGGGGGCGGGGAGCTGTTTTTT. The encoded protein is CSALKPGGGELFF.

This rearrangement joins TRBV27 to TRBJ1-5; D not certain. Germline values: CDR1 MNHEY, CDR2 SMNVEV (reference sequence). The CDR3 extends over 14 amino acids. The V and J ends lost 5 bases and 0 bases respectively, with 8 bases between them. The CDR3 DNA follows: TGTGCCAGCAGTCCATTTTATAGCAATCAGCCCCAGCATTTT. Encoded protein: CASSPFYSNQPQHF.

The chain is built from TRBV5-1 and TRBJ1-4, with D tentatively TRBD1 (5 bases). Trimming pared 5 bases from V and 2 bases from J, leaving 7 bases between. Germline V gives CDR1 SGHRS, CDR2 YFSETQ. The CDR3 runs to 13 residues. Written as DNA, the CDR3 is TGCGCCAGCAGGGACACGACTAATGAAAAACTGTTTTTT. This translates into CASRDTTNEKLFF.

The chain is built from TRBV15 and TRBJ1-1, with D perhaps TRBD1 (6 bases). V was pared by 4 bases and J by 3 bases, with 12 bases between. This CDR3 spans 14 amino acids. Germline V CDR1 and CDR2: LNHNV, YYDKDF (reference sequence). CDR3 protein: CATSTDRTDTEAFF. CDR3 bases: TGTGCCACCAGCACCGACAGGACAGACACTGAAGCTTTCTTT.

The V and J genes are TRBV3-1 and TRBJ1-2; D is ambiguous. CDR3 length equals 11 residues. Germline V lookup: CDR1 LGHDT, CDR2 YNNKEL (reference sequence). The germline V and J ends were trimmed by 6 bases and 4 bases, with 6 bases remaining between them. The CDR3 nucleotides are TGTGCCAGCAGGGACGTCTATGGCTACACCTTC. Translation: CASRDVYGYTF.

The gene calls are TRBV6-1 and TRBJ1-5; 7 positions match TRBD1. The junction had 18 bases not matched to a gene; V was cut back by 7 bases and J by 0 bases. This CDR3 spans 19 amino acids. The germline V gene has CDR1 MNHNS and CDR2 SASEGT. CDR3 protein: CASNRSGGTDFDSNQPQHF. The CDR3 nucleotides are TGTGCCAGCAATCGCTCGGGCGGGACAGACTTTGATAGCAATCAGCCCCAGCATTTT.

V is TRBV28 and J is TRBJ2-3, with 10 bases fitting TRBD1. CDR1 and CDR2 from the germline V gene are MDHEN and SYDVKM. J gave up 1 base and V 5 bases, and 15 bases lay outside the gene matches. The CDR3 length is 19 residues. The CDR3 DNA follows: TGTGCCAGCAGTCGGGACAGGGGATGGAGGGTAGTTGGCACAGATACGCAGTATTTT. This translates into CASSRDRGWRVVGTDTQYF.

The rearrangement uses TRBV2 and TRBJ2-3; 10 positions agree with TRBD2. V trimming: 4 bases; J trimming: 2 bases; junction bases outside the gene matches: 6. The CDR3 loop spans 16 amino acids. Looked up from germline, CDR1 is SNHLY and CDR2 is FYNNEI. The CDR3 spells CASSGRTSGYTDTQYF. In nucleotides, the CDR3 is TGTGCCAGCAGTGGTAGGACTAGCGGCTACACAGATACGCAGTATTTT.

CDR3 in amino acids: CASSPARGDTQYF. CDR3 DNA sequence: TGTGCCAGCAGTCCAGCAAGGGGAGATACGCAGTATTTT. The chain is built from TRBV7-9 and TRBJ2-3, with D maybe TRBD1 (5 bases). This CDR3 region has 13 residues. V was shortened by 6 bases and J by 5 bases, with 12 bases between the two germline ends. Germline CDR1 and CDR2: SEHNR and FQNEAQ (reference sequence).

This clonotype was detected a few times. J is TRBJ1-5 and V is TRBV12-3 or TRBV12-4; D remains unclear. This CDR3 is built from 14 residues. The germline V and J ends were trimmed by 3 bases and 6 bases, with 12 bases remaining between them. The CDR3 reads CASSLRLSGQPQHF. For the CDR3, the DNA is TGTGCCAGCAGTTTGAGGCTTTCAGGTCAGCCCCAGCATTTT.